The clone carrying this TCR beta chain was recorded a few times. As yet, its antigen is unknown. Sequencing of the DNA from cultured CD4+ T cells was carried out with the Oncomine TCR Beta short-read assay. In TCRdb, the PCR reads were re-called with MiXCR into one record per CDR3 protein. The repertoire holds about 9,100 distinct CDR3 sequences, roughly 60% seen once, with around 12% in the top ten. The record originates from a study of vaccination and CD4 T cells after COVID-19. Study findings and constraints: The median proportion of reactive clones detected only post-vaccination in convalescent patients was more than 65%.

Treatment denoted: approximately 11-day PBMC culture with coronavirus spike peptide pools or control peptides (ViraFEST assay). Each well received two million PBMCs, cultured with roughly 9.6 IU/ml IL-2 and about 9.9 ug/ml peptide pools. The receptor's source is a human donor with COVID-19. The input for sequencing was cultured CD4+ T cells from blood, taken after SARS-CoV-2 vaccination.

The CDR3 loop reads CSARDGVLGGYTF. The CDR3 coding sequence is TGCAGTGCTAGAGATGGGGTATTGGGTGGCTACACCTTC. This rearrangement joins TRBV20-1 to TRBJ1-2; no clear D gene. This CDR3 is built from 13 residues. Germline V CDR1 and CDR2: DFQATT, SNEGSKA (reference sequence). V dropped 0 bases and J dropped 7 bases, with 12 bases sitting between them.